This T cell receptor beta chain was obtained from a study of cytomegalovirus exposure and HLA in healthy donors. V was trimmed by 7 bases and J by 1 base, leaving 8 bases between them. This CDR3 has 12 amino acids. CDR1 is MNHEY and CDR2 is SMNVEV in the germline V gene (reference sequence). Primers included in the PCR were 60 Vbeta and 13 Jbeta primers. Clones were read by immunoSEQ multiplex PCR, and TCRdb kept only the in-frame ones, dropping some. The sample yields about 150,000 clones, 79% seen once. General study results and limits: Later analysis found that TCR beta chains associated with HLA were more clonally expanded than other, equally common chains.

Concerning this clone: The antigen remains unidentified. The sample carries other DNA sequences with the same CDR3.

The sequence came from a male donor in good health and CMV-seronegative. The V call is TRBV27, the J call TRBJ2-7, with TRBD1 as a possible D gene (5 bases). The sequencing sample was made of PBMCs. The CDR3 region is CASKGASYEQYF. In DNA, the CDR3 is TGTGCCAGCAAAGGGGCGTCCTACGAGCAGTACTTC.